This TCR beta chain came from a study of post-analysis software for immune sequencing data. Turning to the study itself: Disease trajectories encompassed relapsing-remitting, secondary progressive and progressive-relapsing multiple sclerosis. Study observations and caveats: Patients had higher frequencies than controls of a handful of TRBV segments, including TRBV5-6, TRBV5-1 and TRBV20-1.

Prepared TCR beta cDNA libraries contained unique molecular identifiers. TCRdb called the PCR reads again in MiXCR, with one record for every CDR3 protein. Of over 700,000 distinct CDR3 sequences in the sample, 30% are singletons; the top ten hold 0.5% to 0.6%. The CDR3 is made up of 13 amino acids. Germline V gene lookup returns CDR1 MNHEY and CDR2 SVGAGI. V was clipped by 1 base and J by 5 bases, with 8 bases between them. Notes on this clonotype: Antigen unknown.

This chain joins TRBV6-5 and TRBJ1-1, with D unclear. This clonotype was obtained from a girl between 5 and 17 years old with multiple sclerosis. The sequenced material came from blood. The CDR3 region has the DNA TGTGCCAGCAGTTACTTCTGGGGAACTGAAGCTTTCTTT. It specifies CASSYFWGTEAFF.